This T cell receptor beta chain was identified in a study of cytotoxic CD8 clonotypes in ibrutinib-treated CLL. TCRdb keeps only in-frame clones here, not all; method: immunoSEQ multiplex PCR. This table holds under 150,000 clones, 80% to 85% found once. Germline V gene lookup returns CDR1 KGHSH and CDR2 LQKENI. V lost 4 bases, J lost 5 bases, and 6 bases stayed unmatched. The CDR3 consists of 15 residues. This chain uses TRBV18 with TRBJ1-4, with TRBD1 matching 8 bases. The clonotype was recovered from a human donor with chronic lymphocytic leukemia. Source: PBMCs, taken after 24 months of ibrutinib treatment. CDR3 in DNA: TGTGCCAGCTCACTCGGACAGGGCAGAAATGAAAAACTGTTTTTT. It is translated as CASSLGQGRNEKLFF.